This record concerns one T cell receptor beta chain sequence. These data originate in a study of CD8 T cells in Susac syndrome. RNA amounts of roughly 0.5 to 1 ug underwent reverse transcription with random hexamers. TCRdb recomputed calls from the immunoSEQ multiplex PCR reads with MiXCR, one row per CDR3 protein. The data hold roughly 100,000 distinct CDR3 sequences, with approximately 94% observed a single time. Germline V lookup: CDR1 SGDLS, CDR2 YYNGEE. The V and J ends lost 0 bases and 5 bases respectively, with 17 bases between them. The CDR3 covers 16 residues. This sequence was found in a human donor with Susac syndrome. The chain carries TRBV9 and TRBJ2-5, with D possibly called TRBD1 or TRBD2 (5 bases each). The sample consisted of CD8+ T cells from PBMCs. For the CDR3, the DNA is TGTGCCAGCAGCGTAGGGGGGTTGAGATATGGGGAGACCCAGTACTTC. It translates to CASSVGGLRYGETQYF.